A single sample is the source of the 28 T cell receptor beta chains below, sequenced in a study of T cells in Graves' hyperthyroidism and ophthalmopathy. RNA transcripts were the template for amplifying TCR beta CDR3 regions. Researchers ran a first-round RT-PCR on the TCR CDR3 using the HTBI primer set. TCRdb reanalysed the multiplex PCR reads using MiXCR and keeps one entry per CDR3 protein. The sample has hundreds of thousands of distinct CDR3 sequences, roughly 13% seen once. Sequencing was done on a sample of blood. Receptor source: a woman between 18 and 29 years old with Graves' hyperthyroidism.

This clonotype was counted only a few times. The chain recombines TRBV10-3 with TRBJ2-7; 7 bases match TRBD2. This CDR3 is built from 10 residues. From germline, CDR1 is ENHRY and CDR2 SYGVKD. Losses at the gene ends were 8 bases for V and 5 bases for J; bases not matched to a gene: 0. The CDR3: CAIGGDEQYF. In nucleotides, the CDR3 is TGTGCCATCGGGGGGGACGAGCAGTACTTC.

This clonotype showed up just a few times. V is TRBV5-6 and J is TRBJ1-1; no reliable D call. V gave up 1 base and J gave up 4 bases, with 14 bases separating them. The CDR3 runs to 15 residues. Per germline, CDR1 SGHDT and CDR2 YYEEEE. The CDR3 DNA sequence: TGTGCCAGCAGCTTGTTCACCGCCCTGGGCACTGAAGCTTTCTTT. Its translation: CASSLFTALGTEAFF.

This clonotype was counted between two and nine times. A much bigger clone sits one base away, suggesting this may be a read error. The genes are TRBV6-5 and TRBJ1-1, with D tentatively TRBD1 (6 bases). Per germline, CDR1 MNHEY and CDR2 SVGAGI. There are 15 residues in the CDR3. The CDR3 region has the DNA TGTGCCAGCAGTTATTCTGGGGGCTTGAACACTGAAGCTTCCTTT. Protein product: CASSYSGGLNTEASF.

V usage is TRBV18 and J usage is TRBJ2-6; 7 bases align to TRBD1. The CDR3 consists of 17 residues. From germline, CDR1 is KGHSH and CDR2 LQKENI. The V and J ends lost 4 bases and 0 bases, in that order; junction bases with no gene match: 6. CDR3 loop: CASSRDRASSGANVLTF. The CDR3 DNA is TGTGCCAGCTCACGTGACAGGGCGAGCTCTGGGGCCAACGTCCTGACTTTC.

Concerning this clonotype itself: A much bigger clone sits one base away, suggesting this may be a read error. The genes are TRBV7-8 and TRBJ1-1; TRBD1 matches at 7 bases. Germline trimming cut 3 bases from V and 4 bases from J; bases unmatched to any gene: 5. The CDR3 runs 14 residues. Germline V gene sequence: CDR1 SGHVS, CDR2 FQNEAQ. The DNA for the CDR3 is TGTGCCAGCAGCTTCGAGACAGGGAGCACTGAAGCTTTCTTT. Its protein product is CASSFETGSTEAFF.

The sample holds many counts of this clonotype. V and J are TRBV11-2 and TRBJ1-2, with 8 bases identical to TRBD1. The ends lost 1 base at V and 7 bases at J; junction bases unmatched: 5. The CDR3 runs to 14 residues. Germline V lookup: CDR1 SGHAT, CDR2 FQNNGV. CDR3 loop: CASSLGRGLGGYTF. CDR3 DNA sequence: TGTGCCAGCAGCTTAGGCAGGGGGCTAGGTGGCTACACCTTC.

Ten or more counts support this clonotype. This chain connects TRBV7-2 to TRBJ2-1, with TRBD2 as a possible D gene (5 bases). Germline-derived CDR1 and CDR2 are SGHTA and FQGNSA. The CDR3 is 15 residues long. V was pared by 2 bases and J by 8 bases, with 16 bases between. DNA of the CDR3: TGTGCCAGCAGCTTAATCGTTAACGGGGAAGATGAGCAGTTCTTC. Residues: CASSLIVNGEDEQFF.

Ten or more counts support this clonotype. J is TRBJ1-5 and V is TRBV11-2; tentative D call: TRBD1 (6 bases). The CDR3 totals 16 residues. V dropped 1 base and J dropped 3 bases, with 13 bases sitting between them. Germline-derived CDR1 and CDR2 are SGHAT and FQNNGV. For the CDR3, the DNA is TGTGCCAGCAGCTTAGGGGGACACCCTGCCAATCAGCCCCAGCATTTT. Translating gives CASSLGGHPANQPQHF. The full variable domain, in which reference TRBV11-2 and TRBJ1-5 provide the parts outside the CDR3, is EAGVAQSPRYKIIEKRQSVAFWCNPISGHATLYWYQQILGQGPKLLIQFQNNGVVDDSQLPKDRFSAERLKGVDSTLKIQPAKLEDSAVYLCASSLGGHPANQPQHFGDGTRLSIL.

This clonotype was seen repeatedly, ten times or more. The genes are TRBV27 and TRBJ2-1; tentative D call: TRBD2 (6 bases). Germline lookup yields CDR1 MNHEY and CDR2 SMNVEV (reference sequence). The CDR3 contains 13 residues. The V and J ends lost 5 bases and 9 bases respectively, with 14 bases between them. CDR3 sequence reads: CASSPWREGEQFF. CDR3 in DNA: TGTGCCAGCAGTCCCTGGAGGGAAGGTGAGCAGTTCTTC.

Many counts were recorded for this clonotype. The V and J genes are TRBV6-1 and TRBJ1-4, with 9 bases aligning to TRBD1. Germline V CDR1 and CDR2: MNHNS, SASEGT. There are 15 residues in the CDR3. The ends lost 6 bases at V and 8 bases at J; junction bases unmatched: 10. The CDR3 coding sequence is TGTGCCAGCAGCTATGTGACAGGGGGAAACGAAAAACTGTTTTTT. Encoded protein: CASSYVTGGNEKLFF.

In its sample, this clonotype was seen many times. V gene TRBV12-3 or TRBV12-4 combines with J gene TRBJ2-1; D is possibly TRBD2 (6 bases). Between the trimmed V and J ends, which lost 3 bases and 0 bases, there was a span of 18 bases. The CDR3 is 18 amino acids. The CDR3 DNA sequence: TGTGCCAGCAGTTTTGGCGGGACCAGCGATAGCTCCTACAATGAGCAGTTCTTC. It codes for CASSFGGTSDSSYNEQFF.

This clonotype was seen repeatedly, ten times or more. J is TRBJ1-4 and V is TRBV7-8; the D gene is possibly TRBD1 (5 bases). CDR1 is SGHVS, CDR2 FQNEAQ, per germline. This CDR3 region has 17 residues. Trimming removed 0 bases at V and 6 bases at J, with 17 bases between. In DNA, the CDR3 is TGTGCCAGCAGCTTAGCGTCGGAGGGGACCGTGGATGAAAAACTGTTTTTT. Translation: CASSLASEGTVDEKLFF.

This clonotype was counted many times. The DNA for the CDR3 is TGCAGTGCTAGAACGGGACGGATGAACACTGAAGCTTTCTTT. It translates to CSARTGRMNTEAFF. The chain links TRBV20-1 to TRBJ1-1; possibly TRBD1 for D (5 bases). Germline V gene lookup returns CDR1 DFQATT and CDR2 SNEGSKA (reference sequence). Trimming pared 2 bases from V and 0 bases from J, leaving 10 bases between. The CDR3 is 14 amino acids.

This clonotype was counted ten times or more. The rearrangement uses TRBV27 and TRBJ2-2, with 13 bases aligning to TRBD2. From germline, CDR1 is MNHEY and CDR2 SMNVEV (reference sequence). This CDR3 contains 16 residues. V lost 4 bases and J lost 6; bases outside the gene matches: 5. The CDR3 DNA sequence: TGTGCCAGCAGTTGGGTACTAGCGGGAGGGGCCGGGGAGCTGTTTTTT. The encoded protein is CASSWVLAGGAGELFF.

This clonotype was seen repeatedly, ten times or more. J is TRBJ1-5 and V is TRBV18; D is possibly TRBD1 (5 bases). This CDR3 has 13 amino acids. Germline CDR1 reads KGHSH; CDR2 reads LQKENI. The V and J ends lost 5 bases and 3 bases respectively, with 8 bases between them. CDR3 sequence: CASSGTVNQPQHF. DNA for the CDR3: TGTGCCAGCTCAGGGACGGTCAATCAGCCCCAGCATTTT. Full variable domain (missing parts from reference TRBV18 and TRBJ1-5): NAGVMQNPRHLVRRRGQEARLRCSPMKGHSHVYWYRQLPEEGLKFMVYLQKENIIDESGMPKERFSAEFPKEGPSILRIQQVVRGDSAAYFCASSGTVNQPQHFGDGTRLSIL.

This clonotype was picked up many times. The rearrangement uses TRBV29-1 and TRBJ2-1; maybe TRBD1 (5 bases). V lost 3 bases to trimming and J lost 7 bases, with 7 bases between them. There are 11 residues in the CDR3. Germline CDR1 reads SQVTM; CDR2 reads ANQGSEA. Here the CDR3 reads CSVDAGNEQFF. The CDR3 DNA follows: TGCAGCGTTGATGCAGGGAATGAGCAGTTCTTC.

This clonotype was observed a handful of times. This chain joins TRBV9 and TRBJ2-3, with D perhaps TRBD1 (5 bases). CDR1 is SGDLS, CDR2 YYNGEE, per germline. CDR3 length equals 15 residues. The V end lost 0 bases, the J end lost 2 bases, and 10 bases lay between the germline ends. The CDR3 is CASSVGQQFTDTQYF. Here the CDR3 DNA reads TGTGCCAGCAGCGTAGGACAGCAGTTCACAGATACGCAGTATTTT.

This clonotype was detected many times. This chain joins TRBV5-1 and TRBJ2-3; perhaps TRBD1 as D (6 bases). V lost 2 bases, J lost 2 bases, and 12 bases lay in between. This CDR3 is built from 15 residues. CDR1 is SGHRS, CDR2 YFSETQ, per germline. The CDR3 nucleotides read TGCGCCAGCAGCTTACAGGGACAACCCACAGATACGCAGTATTTT. Translation: CASSLQGQPTDTQYF.

This clonotype was observed many times. The genes are TRBV27 and TRBJ1-1; the D is unclear. This CDR3 spans 12 amino acids. Germline CDR1 reads MNHEY; CDR2 reads SMNVEV (reference sequence). Trimming cost V 6 bases and J 1 base, with 6 bases left between them. The CDR3 protein is CASSRKNTEAFF. The CDR3 nucleotides read TGTGCCAGCAGCCGAAAGAACACTGAAGCTTTCTTT.

This clonotype was seen ten or more times. The rearrangement uses TRBV7-2 and TRBJ2-2; D is ambiguous. The V gene's germline CDR1 is SGHTA and CDR2 FQGNSA. CDR3 length: 16 residues. Trimming pared 3 bases from V and 6 bases from J, leaving 17 bases between. The CDR3 nucleotides read TGTGCCAGCAGCTTTAGATCCTTAGTCAGCGCCGGGGAGCTGTTTTTT. It codes for CASSFRSLVSAGELFF.

This clonotype was counted at least ten times. As DNA, the CDR3 is TGTGCCAGCAGTGCGGGACTGAGGATTAGGTACACTGAAGCTTTCTTT. It is translated as CASSAGLRIRYTEAFF. The genes are TRBV27 and TRBJ1-1, with D possibly TRBD1 on 5 matching bases. V was cut by 5 bases and J by 3 bases, with 19 bases left in between. The CDR3 loop spans 16 amino acids. The germline V gene has CDR1 MNHEY and CDR2 SMNVEV (reference sequence).

This clonotype was detected many times. The CDR3 bases are TGTGCCAGCAGCTTTAAAGCAGGCGCCTATAACTATGGCTACACCTTC. This translates into CASSFKAGAYNYGYTF. This rearrangement joins TRBV7-9 to TRBJ1-2; no definite D call. Trimming stripped 3 bases from V and 1 base from J, with 15 bases between. Germline CDR1 is SEHNR and CDR2 is FQNEAQ (reference sequence). This CDR3 region has 16 residues.

This clonotype was seen ten or more times. CDR3 DNA: TGTGCCAGCTCACCGGGGAGGACAGGGACCTCCTACGAGCAGTACTTC. Protein product: CASSPGRTGTSYEQYF. The V and J genes are TRBV18 and TRBJ2-7; 8 nucleotides align to TRBD1. This CDR3 is 16 amino acids long. CDR1 and CDR2 (germline): KGHSH, LQKENI. The junction had 7 bases not matched to a gene; V was cut back by 3 bases and J by 0 bases.

The table lists this clonotype with many counts. The V and J genes are TRBV30 and TRBJ2-1, with D perhaps TRBD2 (5 bases). Germline lookup yields CDR1 GTSNPN and CDR2 SVGIG (reference sequence). Deletions cut 2 bases from V and 4 bases from J, with 6 bases between. The CDR3 contains 12 residues. CDR3 amino acids: CAWSRGYNEQFF. The CDR3 DNA is TGTGCCTGGAGTAGAGGGTACAATGAGCAGTTCTTC.

This clonotype was observed many times. The V gene is TRBV5-1, the J gene TRBJ2-1; 8 bases are a match to TRBD1. After removal of 4 bases from V and 4 bases from J, the junction contained 7 bases not matched to a gene. Germline CDR1 reads SGHRS; CDR2 reads YFSETQ. The CDR3 totals 15 residues. CDR3 amino acids: CASSVPQGAYNEQFF. In nucleotides, the CDR3 is TGCGCCAGCAGCGTTCCGCAGGGGGCTTACAATGAGCAGTTCTTC.

This clonotype appeared a few times. The chain has TRBV5-6 and TRBJ2-1; 15 bases are shared with TRBD2. Per the germline V gene, CDR1 is SGHDT and CDR2 is YYEEEE. This CDR3 has 17 residues. The trim removed 4 bases at V and 8 bases at J, leaving 10 bases unmatched. CDR3 protein: CASSRGTSGGPTDEQFF. The CDR3 region has the DNA TGTGCCAGCAGCAGAGGGACTAGCGGGGGGCCCACCGATGAGCAGTTCTTC.

Of note for this clonotype: This may arise from a read error, as a much more abundant clone is one base away. The chain links TRBV12-3 or TRBV12-4 to TRBJ1-5, with a tentative D call TRBD1 (5 bases). Trimming cost V 3 bases and J 6 bases, with 24 bases left between them. There are 18 residues in the CDR3. CDR3: CASSLGTVIGEVSQPQHF. The CDR3 coding sequence is TGTGCCAGCAGTTTGGGGACCGTGATAGGCGAAGTGAGTCAGCCCCAGCATTTT.

At least ten counts were recorded for this clonotype. V usage is TRBV27 and J usage is TRBJ1-5; 9 bases match TRBD1. With V trimmed by 8 bases and J by 0 bases, 5 bases remained unmatched. Germline V lookup: CDR1 MNHEY, CDR2 SMNVEV (reference sequence). CDR3 size: 15 residues. The CDR3 loop reads CASSWTGDSNQPQHF. In nucleotides, the CDR3 is TGTGCCAGCTCCTGGACAGGGGATAGCAATCAGCCCCAGCATTTT.